One sample yielded the 32 T cell receptor beta chains listed below, sequenced in a study of tissue T cells after allogeneic stem cell transplantation. As to time point: mouse harvest day 14 after allogeneic transplant. Mouse grafts combined 10^7 T-cell-depleted bone marrow cells with 10^6 splenic CD5+ T cells. Here immunoSEQ multiplex PCR was the method, and the copy in TCRdb shows in-frame clones only, minus some. The sample consists of around 6,800 clones, around a third of them appearing once. Material: skin. The receptors originated from a female BALB/c mouse given C57BL/6 T cells with graft-versus-host disease after an allogeneic hematopoietic cell transplant.

This clone was counted a few times. Genes and germline come from the mouse. The read terminates 1 residue before the CDR3 end, so the remaining end is supplied by the germline J gene. The chain uses TRBV26 and TRBJ1-3; D call uncertain. The CDR3 length is 14 residues. V was pared by 2 bases and J by 0 bases, with 5 bases between. The V gene's germline CDR1 is KGHPV and CDR2 FQNQEV (reference sequence). The chain's CDR3 is CASSLTYSGNTLYF. CDR3 bases read: TGTGCCAGCAGTCTGACATATTCTGGAAATACGCTCTAT. The full variable domain, completed using reference TRBV26 and TRBJ1-3, is NSKVIQTPRYLVKGQGQKAKMRCIPEKGHPVVFWYQQNKNNEFKFLINFQNQEVLQQIDMTEKRFSAECPSNSPCSLEIQSSEAGDSALYLCASSLTYSGNTLYFGEGSRLIVV.

This clone came up a few times. The gene symbols are mouse symbols. Read coverage stops 1 residue before the CDR3 terminus; the germline J gene supplies the remainder. The chain joins TRBV26 to TRBJ2-5; 8 bases align to TRBD1. The J segment lost 6 bases and the V segment lost 2 bases, leaving 4 bases of the junction unmatched. This CDR3 spans 14 amino acids. The germline V gene has CDR1 KGHPV and CDR2 FQNQEV (reference sequence). CDR3 region: CASSLQGARDTQYF. CDR3 DNA, as far as it was read: TGTGCCAGCAGTCTGCAGGGGGCGAGGGACACCCAGTAC.

Of note for this clone: Gene names refer to mouse genes. The CDR3 goes on 1 residue after the read ends, and that part is filled in from the germline J gene. This chain links TRBV26 with TRBJ2-7; D is ambiguous. Trimming took 4 bases from V and 0 from J, leaving 7 bases between them. Germline CDR1 reads KGHPV; CDR2 reads FQNQEV (reference sequence). The CDR3 covers 13 residues. The covered CDR3 bases are TGTGCCAGCAGTCCGGGAAGCTCCTATGAACAGTAC. Translated, it gives CASSPGSSYEQY. The full CDR3 reads CASSPGSSYEQYF.

Points on this clone: Gene and germline names: mouse. The read terminates 1 residue ahead of where the CDR3 ends, so the germline J gene completes it. The J gene is TRBJ2-7, the V gene TRBV31, with 7 bases fitting TRBD2. Germline lookup yields CDR1 GKSSPN and CDR2 SITVG. J was trimmed by 3 bases and V by 0 bases; bases with no gene match: 2. This CDR3 contains 13 residues. The CDR3 reads CAWSLTGDYEQYF. The CDR3 bases that were read are TGTGCCTGGAGTCTTACTGGGGACTATGAACAGTAC.

This clone was detected only a few times. Gene names refer to mouse genes. The read falls 1 residue short of the CDR3 end, and the missing part is taken from the germline J gene. The V and J genes are TRBV12-2 and TRBJ2-4; 12 bases agree with TRBD2. This CDR3 has 17 amino acids. Looked up from germline, CDR1 is SGHLS and CDR2 is HYDKME. V lost 2 bases and J lost 1; bases outside the gene matches: 6. Partial CDR3 DNA: TGTGCCAGCTCTCCCGACTGGGGGGGCGTGGGTCAAAACACCTTGTAC. Encoded protein: CASSPDWGGVGQNTLY. The CDR3, in full, reads CASSPDWGGVGQNTLYF.

This clone was recorded once. Gene names are mouse gene names. The read ends 1 residue before the CDR3 terminus; that terminus is restored from the germline J gene. The genes are TRBV26 and TRBJ1-6; D is perhaps TRBD1 (5 bases). Being an ORF, TRBJ1-6 has a function that is uncertain. Germline V gives CDR1 KGHPV, CDR2 FQNQEV (reference sequence). This CDR3 spans 14 amino acids. V was shortened by 2 bases and J by 7 bases, with 9 bases between the two germline ends. CDR3 loop: CASSLQGGNSPLYF. The CDR3 bases that were read are TGTGCCAGCAGTCTGCAGGGCGGGAATTCGCCCCTCTAC.

By share, this clone counts as medium-sized. Gene names and germline match the mouse. The missing CDR3 end, 1 residue past where the read stops, is filled in from the germline J gene. The chain links TRBV13-2 to TRBJ2-4; 11 bases are shared with TRBD2. The CDR3 has 12 amino acids. The trim removed 4 bases at V and 10 bases at J, leaving 2 bases unmatched. CDR1 NNHNN and CDR2 SYGAGS come from the germline V gene (reference sequence). This chain's CDR3 is CASGQTGGALYF. The covered CDR3 bases are TGTGCCAGCGGTCAGACTGGGGGGGCCTTGTAC.

This clone was found a few times. These gene names are mouse names. The CDR3 end falls 1 residue outside the read, so it is completed with the germline J gene. This chain joins TRBV13-3 and TRBJ2-7, with D tentatively TRBD1 (5 bases). The V gene's germline CDR1 is NNHDY and CDR2 SYVADS. Trimming stripped 1 base from V and 4 bases from J, with 9 bases between. There are 13 residues in the CDR3. The CDR3 is CASSDKGQYEQYF. CDR3 DNA (partial): TGTGCCAGCAGTGATAAAGGACAATATGAACAGTAC.

This clone was detected only a few times. Gene names are the mouse ones. Read coverage stops 1 residue before the CDR3 terminus; the germline J gene supplies the remainder. V usage is TRBV31 and J usage is TRBJ2-4, with D hard to call. Trimming pared 4 bases from V and 0 bases from J, leaving 2 bases between. The germline CDR1 and CDR2 sequences are GKSSPN and SITVG. CDR3 length: 11 amino acids. CDR3 residues: CAWKSQNTLYF. The sequenced part of the CDR3 DNA is TGTGCCTGGAAAAGTCAAAACACCTTGTAC.

This clone is medium-sized (0.01 to 0.1%) within its sample. All gene names here are mouse names. Partial CDR3 DNA: TGTGCCAGCAGCCCCCGGGACTGGGGGTATGAACAGTAC. This codes for CASSPRDWGYEQY. The complete CDR3 sequence is CASSPRDWGYEQYF. The chain uses TRBV3 and TRBJ2-7; 11 nucleotides align to TRBD2. Read data end 1 residue before the CDR3 end; the end is taken from the germline J gene. Trimming removed 5 bases from V and 4 bases from J; junction bases left unmatched: 4. This CDR3 spans 14 amino acids. Germline lookup yields CDR1 SNHLY and CDR2 FYNGKV (reference sequence).

Relative to its sample, this clone is medium-sized (0.01 to 0.1%). Germline and genes: mouse. The read terminates 1 residue ahead of where the CDR3 ends, so the germline J gene completes it. The V and J genes are TRBV23 and TRBJ2-7; the table's D call of TRBD2 was not tested on the DNA. Germline V gene sequence: CDR1 KGHTA, CDR2 FQNQQP. The CDR3 has 14 amino acids. CDR3 DNA, as far as it was read: TGCTCCAGCAGTCGGGACTGGGGGGGCGATGAACAGTAC. Its protein product is CSSSRDWGGDEQY. The full-length CDR3 reads as CSSSRDWGGDEQYF.

This clone occurred a few times. The gene names given are mouse names. The part of the CDR3 DNA that was read is TGTGCCAGCAGTCTGTTAGTAAATTCTGGAAATACGCTCTAT. This encodes CASSLLVNSGNTLY. The full-length CDR3 reads as CASSLLVNSGNTLYF. The rearrangement joins TRBV26 to TRBJ1-3; D not resolved. The read is 1 residue too short to cover the CDR3 end, so that end is filled in from the germline J gene. This CDR3 region has 15 residues. From germline, CDR1 is KGHPV and CDR2 FQNQEV (reference sequence). The germline V and J ends were trimmed by 1 base and 0 bases, with 7 bases remaining between them.

Of note for this clone: Gene labels here are mouse ones. The read terminates 1 residue ahead of where the CDR3 ends, so the germline J gene completes it. The chain carries TRBV26 and TRBJ2-5; D gene uncertain. Per germline, CDR1 KGHPV and CDR2 FQNQEV (reference sequence). This CDR3 is built from 13 residues. Trimming left V 1 base short and J 0 bases short, with 2 bases between. CDR3 DNA (partial): TGTGCCAGCAGTCTGTTTAACCAAGACACCCAGTAC. Protein sequence: CASSLFNQDTQY. The CDR3 as a whole reads CASSLFNQDTQYF. Full variable domain (outside the CDR3, taken from reference TRBV26 and TRBJ2-5): NSKVIQTPRYLVKGQGQKAKMRCIPEKGHPVVFWYQQNKNNEFKFLINFQNQEVLQQIDMTEKRFSAECPSNSPCSLEIQSSEAGDSALYLCASSLFNQDTQYFGPGTRLLVL.

By share, this clone ranks as medium-sized. Here the gene names and germline are mouse. From the germline J gene comes the end of the CDR3, since the read stops 1 residue before it. Other DNA sequences in the sample encode the same CDR3. The V and J genes are TRBV26 and TRBJ1-3; D gene unclear. Germline V gives CDR1 KGHPV, CDR2 FQNQEV (reference sequence). Between the trimmed V and J ends, which lost 0 bases and 0 bases, there was a span of 3 bases. The CDR3 runs 14 residues. The sequenced part of the CDR3 DNA is TGTGCCAGCAGTCTGTCCAATTCTGGAAATACGCTCTAT. Translation gives CASSLSNSGNTLY. The entire CDR3 is CASSLSNSGNTLYF. The complete variable domain, with remaining parts taken from reference TRBV26 and TRBJ1-3, reads NSKVIQTPRYLVKGQGQKAKMRCIPEKGHPVVFWYQQNKNNEFKFLINFQNQEVLQQIDMTEKRFSAECPSNSPCSLEIQSSEAGDSALYLCASSLSNSGNTLYFGEGSRLIVV.

This clone is medium-sized by share. The gene names given are mouse names. Read sequence stops 1 residue before the CDR3 end, and the germline J gene provides the missing end. The rearrangement links TRBV3 to TRBJ2-7; 8 bases match TRBD1. The CDR3 is made up of 14 amino acids. CDR1 is SNHLY and CDR2 is FYNGKV in the germline V gene (reference sequence). V was pared by 3 bases and J by 0 bases, with 1 base of the junction left unmatched. Incomplete CDR3 DNA: TGTGCCAGCAGCTTCACAGGGGGCTCCTATGAACAGTAC. Its translation: CASSFTGGSYEQY. The full CDR3 protein reads CASSFTGGSYEQYF.

As regards this clone: Germline and genes here are mouse. The read ends 1 residue before the CDR3 terminus; that terminus is restored from the germline J gene. V and J are TRBV26 and TRBJ2-3; TRBD1 matches at 8 bases. This CDR3 region has 16 residues. Germline CDR1 KGHPV, CDR2 FQNQEV (reference sequence). V trimming: 3 bases; J trimming: 0 bases; junction bases outside the gene matches: 5. The CDR3 loop reads CASSLWTGSSAETLYF. CDR3 bases read: TGTGCCAGCAGTCTCTGGACAGGGTCTAGTGCAGAAACGCTGTAT.

In regard to this clone: Gene names refer to mouse genes. The read terminates 1 residue ahead of where the CDR3 ends, so the germline J gene completes it. V and J are TRBV26 and TRBJ2-7; perhaps TRBD2 as D (7 bases). Germline loops: CDR1 KGHPV, CDR2 FQNQEV (reference sequence). Deletions cut 3 bases from V and 7 bases from J, with 16 bases between. The CDR3 sequence is 14 residues long. The part of the CDR3 DNA that was read is TGTGCCAGCAGTCTCACGGACGGGGGGCGAGAACAGTAC. This gives the protein CASSLTDGGREQY. The full CDR3 protein reads CASSLTDGGREQYF.

To note about this clone: The listed genes are named as in mouse. The read ends 1 residue before the CDR3 terminus; that terminus is restored from the germline J gene. V gene TRBV13-3 combines with J gene TRBJ2-2, with unresolved D. Between the trimmed V and J ends, which lost 3 bases and 2 bases, there was a span of 5 bases. This CDR3 region has 13 residues. Looked up from germline, CDR1 is NNHDY and CDR2 is SYVADS. Incomplete CDR3 DNA: TGTGCCAGCAGTGGAGGGAACACCGGGCAGCTCTAC. Amino acid sequence: CASSGGNTGQLY. The CDR3 in its entirety is CASSGGNTGQLYF.

About this clone itself: The genes are named according to mouse. The read terminates 1 residue ahead of where the CDR3 ends, so the germline J gene completes it. The gene calls are TRBV23 and TRBJ1-1; the D call in the table, TRBD1, was not verified against the DNA. Germline CDR1 is KGHTA and CDR2 is FQNQQP. This CDR3 is 14 amino acids long. The sequenced part of the CDR3 DNA is TGCTCCAGCAGGGGGACAGGGGCAAACACAGAAGTCTTC. Protein: CSSRGTGANTEVF. The whole CDR3 sequence reads CSSRGTGANTEVFF.

In its sample, this clone was seen a few times. The gene symbols are mouse symbols. Read sequence stops 1 residue before the CDR3 end, and the germline J gene provides the missing end. This chain links TRBV2 with TRBJ1-1; 7 bases fit TRBD1. The germline gives CDR1 LGHNA, CDR2 YSYQKL. V gave up 4 bases and J gave up 8 bases; unmatched junction bases: 1. The CDR3 runs 11 residues. CDR3 residues: CASSPGQEVFF. The covered CDR3 bases are TGTGCCAGCAGCCCGGGACAGGAAGTCTTC. The full variable domain, completed using reference TRBV2 and TRBJ1-1, is DPKIIQKPKYLVAVTGSEKILICEQYLGHNAMYWYRQSAKKPLEFMFSYSYQKLMDNQTASSRFQPQSSKKNHLDLQITALKPDDSATYFCASSPGQEVFFGKGTRLTVV.

Details on this clone: Genes and germline are mouse. The CDR3 extends 1 residue past the end of the read, so its final part is completed from the germline J gene. This sequence joins TRBV16 and TRBJ1-2, with TRBD1 identical over 7 bases. Germline V gives CDR1 SGHSA, CDR2 FRNQAP. V dropped 1 base and J dropped 0; count of bases not matched to a gene: 2. The CDR3 loop spans 15 amino acids. Here the CDR3 reads CASSLGGTANSDYTF. The part of the CDR3 DNA that was read is TGTGCAAGCAGCTTAGGGGGGACAGCAAACTCCGACTACACC.

A note on this clone: The gene symbols are mouse symbols. With the read ending 1 residue before the CDR3 end, the germline J gene is used to fill in that end. The chain uses TRBV15 and TRBJ1-4; D uncertain. Germline CDR1 SGHND, CDR2 FRSKSL. The CDR3 is made up of 16 amino acids. V lost 1 base and J lost 0, with 9 bases in between. CDR3: CASSLEEGLSNERLFF. The part of the CDR3 DNA that was read is TGTGCCAGCAGTTTAGAGGAGGGCCTTTCCAACGAAAGATTATTT. Using reference TRBV15 and TRBJ1-4 for the parts outside the CDR3, the full variable domain is DAGVTQTPRHEVAEKGQTIILKCEPVSGHNDLFWYRQTKIQGLELLSYFRSKSLMEDGGAFKDRFKAEMLNSSFSTLKIQPTEPKDSAVYLCASSLEEGLSNERLFFGHGTKLSVL.

Sample share makes this clone medium-sized. Gene names and germline refer to mouse. The CDR3 extends 1 residue past the end of the read, so its final part is completed from the germline J gene. The chain has TRBV16 and TRBJ2-7; D possibly matches TRBD1 or TRBD2 (5 bases each). Germline CDR1 SGHSA, CDR2 FRNQAP. The germline V and J ends were trimmed by 1 base and 4 bases, with 5 bases remaining between them. This CDR3 contains 12 residues. The CDR3 bases that were read are TGTGCAAGCAGCTTAGGGGGGTATGAACAGTAC. This sequence encodes CASSLGGYEQY. The CDR3 in its entirety is CASSLGGYEQYF.

Concerning this clone itself: Mouse germline and gene names are used. The read stops 1 residue short of the end of the CDR3; the missing end is completed from the germline J gene. This rearrangement joins TRBV26 to TRBJ2-5, with unresolved D. V lost 3 bases, J lost 1 base, and 8 bases lay in between. CDR3 size: 14 residues. Per germline, CDR1 KGHPV and CDR2 FQNQEV (reference sequence). Here the CDR3 reads CASSLGLDQDTQYF. The CDR3 DNA, read in part, is TGTGCCAGCAGTCTAGGGTTGGACCAAGACACCCAGTAC.

This clone was picked up a small number of times. Gene names and germline match the mouse. Read data end 1 residue before the CDR3 end; the end is taken from the germline J gene. The chain couples TRBV12-1 to TRBJ2-7, with 7 bases lining up with TRBD2. The germline V gene has CDR1 SGHSN and CDR2 HYEKVE. J lost 4 bases, V lost 4 bases, and 6 bases had no gene match. The CDR3 consists of 13 residues. The CDR3 loop reads CASSPGLSYEQYF. The CDR3 DNA, read in part, is TGTGCCAGCTCCCCGGGACTGTCATATGAACAGTAC. Supplemented by reference TRBV12-1 and TRBJ2-7, the full variable domain reads DSGVVQSPRHIIKEKGGRSVLTCIPISGHSNVVWYQQTLGKELKFLIQHYEKVERDKGFLPSRFSVQQFDDYHSEMNMSALELEDSAMYFCASSPGLSYEQYFGPGTRLTVL.

As concerns this clone: This clone may be a read error of a much larger clone one base away. The gene names given are mouse names. The read stops 1 residue short of the end of the CDR3; the missing end is completed from the germline J gene. V gene TRBV26 combines with J gene TRBJ2-1; D unresolved. Germline CDR1 KGHPV, CDR2 FQNQEV (reference sequence). V was clipped by 4 bases and J by 1 base, with 2 bases between them. This CDR3 region has 12 residues. This chain's CDR3 is CASSPNYAEQFF. CDR3 DNA, as far as it was read: TGTGCCAGCAGTCCCAACTATGCTGAGCAGTTC.

Regarding this clone: The gene names here belong to mouse. With the read ending 1 residue before the CDR3 end, the germline J gene is used to fill in that end. The chain links TRBV26 to TRBJ1-4; 10 bases line up with TRBD1. CDR1 and CDR2 from the germline V gene are KGHPV and FQNQEV (reference sequence). This CDR3 region has 15 residues. J was trimmed by 5 bases and V by 4 bases; bases with no gene match: 4. CDR3 sequence: CASSQTGGWNERLFF. The sequenced CDR3 bases are TGTGCCAGCAGTCAGACAGGGGGCTGGAACGAAAGATTATTT.

Points on this clone: Gene names refer to mouse genes. Read coverage stops 1 residue before the CDR3 terminus; the germline J gene supplies the remainder. This sequence joins TRBV17 and TRBJ1-3, with 9 bases matching TRBD1. This CDR3 comprises 15 residues. CDR1 is MNHDT and CDR2 is YYDKIL in the germline V gene. V dropped 1 base and J dropped 3; count of bases not matched to a gene: 1. The CDR3 spells CASSRGDRVGNTLYF. The sequenced CDR3 bases are TGTGCTAGCAGTAGAGGGGACAGGGTTGGAAATACGCTCTAT. The complete variable domain, with remaining parts taken from reference TRBV17 and TRBJ1-3, reads DTTVKQNPRYKLARVGKPVNLICSQTMNHDTMYWYQKKPNQAPKLLLFYYDKILNREADTFEKFQSSRPNNSFCSLYIGSAGLEYSAMYLCASSRGDRVGNTLYFGEGSRLIVV.

Concerning this clone itself: The genes are named according to mouse. The read ends 1 residue shy of where the CDR3 ends; the end is completed using the germline J gene. This rearrangement joins TRBV13-1 to TRBJ2-7; 10 positions match TRBD2. CDR1 is NSHNY, CDR2 SYGAGN, per germline. The CDR3 runs to 14 residues. Germline trimming cut 4 bases from V and 3 bases from J; bases unmatched to any gene: 4. CDR3 DNA, as far as it was read: TGTGCCAGCAGTCCGACTGGGGGGCTCTATGAACAGTAC. Its protein is CASSPTGGLYEQY. The whole CDR3 region reads CASSPTGGLYEQYF.

Details on this clone: Here the gene names and germline are mouse. The read ends 1 residue shy of where the CDR3 ends; the end is completed using the germline J gene. V usage is TRBV21 and J usage is TRBJ2-5; possibly TRBD2 for D (7 bases). TRBV21 is an ORF; its function is uncertain. V shed 4 bases and J shed 3 bases, with 8 bases lying between them. This CDR3 comprises 13 residues. Here the CDR3 reads CASSRGAQDTQYF. The DNA read from the CDR3 is TGTGCTAGCAGTCGGGGGGCGCAAGACACCCAGTAC.

As concerns this clone: The germline and genes are mouse ones. The sequenced fragment ends 1 residue before the CDR3 boundary, so the rest is inferred from the germline J gene. The chain has TRBV5 and TRBJ2-5; perhaps TRBD2 as D (6 bases). There are 14 residues in the CDR3. Germline V CDR1 and CDR2: LGHNA, YNLKQL (reference sequence). V lost 0 bases to trimming and J lost 3 bases, with 7 bases between them. CDR3: CASSQEWGQDTQYF. The sequenced part of the CDR3 DNA is TGTGCCAGCAGCCAAGAATGGGGGCAAGACACCCAGTAC.

This clone counts as medium-sized. The genes and germline here are from mouse. From the germline J gene comes the end of the CDR3, since the read stops 1 residue before it. This sequence joins TRBV3 and TRBJ2-2; perhaps TRBD1 as D (5 bases). Per the germline V gene, CDR1 is SNHLY and CDR2 is FYNGKV (reference sequence). V was trimmed by 6 bases and J by 0 bases, leaving 8 bases between them. The CDR3 is made up of 14 amino acids. The part of the CDR3 DNA that was read is TGTGCCAGCAGACAACAGGCAAACACCGGGCAGCTCTAC. Its protein is CASRQQANTGQLY. The full CDR3 protein is CASRQQANTGQLYF. The full variable domain, rest sourced from reference TRBV3 and TRBJ2-2, is GPKVLQIPSHQIIDMGQMVTLNCDPVSNHLYFYWYKQILGQQMEFLVNFYNGKVMEKSKLFKDQFSVERPDGSYFTLKIQPTALEDSAVYFCASRQQANTGQLYFGEGSKLTVL.